Reported below is one TCR beta chain. Source study methods: Scientists estimated how many nucleated cells there were by amplifying reference gene primers. Using immunoSEQ multiplex PCR, the repertoire was profiled, and TCRdb retains in-frame clones only, with some absent. The DNA was the basis for D and trimming; V, J and clone size are from that table. The sample carries 250,000 to 350,000 clones, around 80% recorded once. The sample originates from a study of blood T cell repertoires in COVID-19. About the research overall: COVID-19 samples from acute and convalescent phases originated in the United States, Italy and Spain. Nucleic acid was either cDNA or gDNA, and it came from T cells, B-cell-depleted T cells, or PBMCs.

The receptor's source is a woman between 45 and 65 years old with acute or convalescent COVID-19. The sequenced sample was peripheral blood.

CDR3 nucleotides: TGTGCCAGCAGCAAAAAGGGGGACCCTTACTTAAATCAGCCCCAGCATTTT. Translation gives CASSKKGDPYLNQPQHF. The rearrangement uses TRBV21-1 and TRBJ1-5; the D call of TRBD1 is as the table states it, not checked on the DNA. TRBV21-1 is listed as a pseudogene. This CDR3 comprises 17 residues.